A single sample gave rise to the 21 T cell receptor beta chains below, sequenced in a study of cytomegalovirus exposure and HLA in healthy donors. A multiplex PCR was run with 60 Vbeta primers and 13 Jbeta primers. Repertoires were generated with immunoSEQ multiplex PCR, while TCRdb's copy carries only in-frame clones and drops some. Here the sample table reports 55,000 to 85,000 clones. The sequencing input was PBMCs. The receptor set was obtained from a female donor in good health and CMV-seropositive.

V and J are TRBV30 and TRBJ2-7, with D uncertain. The CDR3 contains 11 residues. The germline V gene encodes CDR1 GTSNPN and CDR2 SVGIG (reference sequence). The V gene lost 0 bases and the J gene lost 4 bases, with 4 bases spanning the gap. CDR3 region: CAWSVMYEQYF. The CDR3 DNA reads as TGTGCCTGGAGTGTCATGTACGAGCAGTACTTC.

The chain carries TRBV6-4 and TRBJ2-2; D unresolved. V lost 7 bases and J 4 bases, leaving 10 bases between the germline ends. CDR3 length: 13 residues. Germline values: CDR1 MRHNA, CDR2 SNTAGT. CDR3 region: CASTHSSTGELFF. The CDR3 DNA follows: TGTGCCAGCACCCACTCAAGCACCGGGGAGCTGTTTTTT.

DNA for the CDR3: TGTGCCAGCAGCGTAGTTTCAGCGGAGAAGATGAATGAGCAGTTCTTC. This gives the protein CASSVVSAEKMNEQFF. This rearrangement joins TRBV9 to TRBJ2-1; TRBD2 might be the D (5 bases). The CDR3 has 16 amino acids. Trimming removed 0 bases at V and 7 bases at J, with 17 bases between. Germline loops: CDR1 SGDLS, CDR2 YYNGEE.

The chain has TRBV9 and TRBJ1-5; possible D gene TRBD1, 5 bases. Germline V gene sequence: CDR1 SGDLS, CDR2 YYNGEE. The V end was cut by 2 bases, the J end by 2 bases, with 5 bases between. The CDR3 sequence is 13 residues long. CDR3 residues: CASSVRGNQPQHF. The CDR3 nucleotides are TGTGCCAGCAGCGTCAGGGGCAATCAGCCCCAGCATTTT. Combining the CDR3 with reference TRBV9 and TRBJ1-5 gives the whole variable domain DSGVTQTPKHLITATGQRVTLRCSPRSGDLSVYWYQQSLDQGLQFLIQYYNGEERAKGNILERFSAQQFPDLHSELNLSSLELGDSALYFCASSVRGNQPQHFGDGTRLSIL.

J is TRBJ1-6 and V is TRBV19; 7 bases agree with TRBD1. CDR3 length: 16 residues. Trimming at V came to 3 bases and at J to 6 bases, leaving 8 bases not matched to a gene. Germline CDR1 LNHDA, CDR2 SQIVND (reference sequence). DNA for the CDR3: TGTGCCAGTAGTATCACAGGGGTGGGGATTAATTCACCCCTCCACTTT. This translates into CASSITGVGINSPLHF.

The V and J genes are TRBV6-5 and TRBJ1-6; no definite D call. CDR3 length: 13 residues. V gave up 2 bases and J gave up 9 bases, with 8 bases separating them. Germline assignment: CDR1 MNHEY and CDR2 SVGAGI. DNA for the CDR3: TGTGCCAGCAGTTACGGCCCTCGTTCACCCCTCCACTTT. As protein: CASSYGPRSPLHF.

The V gene is TRBV30, the J gene TRBJ2-7; D gene unclear. V lost 1 base and J 3 bases, leaving 7 bases between the germline ends. The CDR3 extends over 12 amino acids. Germline loops: CDR1 GTSNPN, CDR2 SVGIG (reference sequence). The CDR3 coding sequence is TGTGCCTGGAGTGGACAAAACTACGAGCAGTACTTC. Its translation is CAWSGQNYEQYF.

Regarding this clone: At one end, the junction sequence differs from germline, possibly due to a read error. The chain combines TRBV30 with TRBJ2-3; possibly TRBD2 for D (5 bases). Germline V gene lookup returns CDR1 GTSNPN and CDR2 SVGIG (reference sequence). The CDR3 covers 15 residues. Here the CDR3 reads CAGRRGPRGTDTQYF. CDR3 nucleotides: TGTGCCGGGAGAAGAGGGCCTCGGGGCACAGATACGCAGTATTTT.

The genes are TRBV30 and TRBJ2-7; 7 bases are shared with TRBD2. Germline CDR1 and CDR2: GTSNPN and SVGIG (reference sequence). With V trimmed by 0 bases and J by 10 bases, 6 bases remained unmatched. This CDR3 has 12 amino acids. The CDR3 DNA reads as TGTGCCTGGAGTGTACGGGGGGTAATCCAGTACTTC. This gives the protein CAWSVRGVIQYF.

The rearrangement joins TRBV19 to TRBJ1-5, with D maybe TRBD1 (5 bases). From germline, CDR1 is LNHDA and CDR2 SQIVND (reference sequence). Between the trimmed V and J ends, which lost 10 bases and 2 bases, there was a span of 30 bases. The CDR3 has 19 residues. CDR3 DNA sequence: TGTGCCACATCCGAGGATGGTGGGGGGAGGTTTTTAGGCAATCAGCCCCAGCATTTT. It is translated as CATSEDGGGRFLGNQPQHF.

This sequence joins TRBV5-1 and TRBJ1-1; no definite D call. Trimming stripped 2 bases from V and 0 bases from J, with 8 bases between. The CDR3 runs to 14 residues. In germline, CDR1 is SGHRS, CDR2 YFSETQ. CDR3 DNA: TGCGCCAGCAGCTTTTACAGTATGAACACTGAAGCTTTCTTT. Its protein is CASSFYSMNTEAFF.

The chain combines TRBV28 with TRBJ1-3, with 9 bases identical to TRBD1. The CDR3 length is 16 residues. The germline V gene has CDR1 MDHEN and CDR2 SYDVKM. V lost 7 bases to trimming and J lost 1 base; unmatched junction nucleotides: 8. The CDR3 bases are TGTGCCAGCACCATACACAGGGGGCTTTCTGGAAACACCATATATTTT. Protein: CASTIHRGLSGNTIYF.

CDR3 region: CAWSPGGDTQYF. For the CDR3, the DNA is TGTGCCTGGAGTCCCGGTGGAGATACGCAGTATTTT. This chain joins TRBV30 and TRBJ2-3; no definite D call. V dropped 2 bases and J dropped 5 bases, with 8 bases sitting between them. This CDR3 comprises 12 residues. The germline V gene has CDR1 GTSNPN and CDR2 SVGIG (reference sequence).

The chain combines TRBV6-4 with TRBJ1-2; 10 bases line up with TRBD1. CDR1 is MRHNA, CDR2 SNTAGT, per germline. The CDR3 covers 15 residues. V lost 3 bases and J lost 4; bases outside the gene matches: 5. The CDR3 protein is CASSEGTGAGYGYTF. CDR3 coding DNA: TGTGCCAGCAGTGAGGGGACAGGGGCCGGCTATGGCTACACCTTC.

This chain joins TRBV27 and TRBJ2-5; 8 bases align to TRBD1. This CDR3 has 15 residues. Germline CDR1 MNHEY, CDR2 SMNVEV (reference sequence). Trimming at V came to 4 bases and at J to 3 bases, leaving 7 bases not matched to a gene. CDR3 amino acids: CASSSIDRGKETQYF. The CDR3 DNA reads as TGTGCCAGCAGTTCCATTGACAGGGGAAAAGAGACCCAGTACTTC.

The chain uses TRBV19 and TRBJ1-5, with a tentative D call TRBD1 (6 bases). Germline CDR1 LNHDA, CDR2 SQIVND (reference sequence). With 8 bases removed from V and 2 bases from J, the gap between germline ends came to 19 bases. The CDR3 loop spans 16 amino acids. The CDR3 region is CASRTVGPWGNQPQHF. As DNA, the CDR3 is TGTGCCAGTCGGACAGTGGGTCCTTGGGGCAATCAGCCCCAGCATTTT.

The CDR3 DNA reads TGTGCCTGGAGCACAGGACAGGGGATTGCGGACACCATATATTTT. Its protein is CAWSTGQGIADTIYF. This sequence joins TRBV30 and TRBJ1-3, with 9 bases lining up with TRBD1. From germline, CDR1 is GTSNPN and CDR2 SVGIG (reference sequence). The CDR3 runs 15 residues. J gave up 8 bases and V 3 bases, and 11 bases lay outside the gene matches.

V and J are TRBV28 and TRBJ1-5; 7 nucleotides match TRBD1. Germline V CDR1 and CDR2: MDHEN, SYDVKM. This CDR3 spans 16 amino acids. V lost 8 bases to trimming and J lost 7 bases; unmatched junction nucleotides: 17. This chain's CDR3 is CASLPPEGAGGQPQHF. In nucleotides, the CDR3 is TGTGCCAGCCTCCCCCCGGAGGGGGCAGGGGGACAGCCCCAGCATTTT. The variable domain in full, with the rest retrieved from reference TRBV28 and TRBJ1-5, is DVKVTQSSRYLVKRTGEKVFLECVQDMDHENMFWYRQDPGLGLRLIYFSYDVKMKEKGDIPEGYSVSREKKERFSLILESASTNQTSMYLCASLPPEGAGGQPQHFGDGTRLSIL.

V gene TRBV19 combines with J gene TRBJ1-1; 8 bases agree with TRBD1. There are 14 residues in the CDR3. Looked up from germline, CDR1 is LNHDA and CDR2 is SQIVND (reference sequence). V lost 7 bases, J lost 5 bases, and 9 bases stayed unmatched. CDR3 loop: CASTLTGEGTEAFF. CDR3 DNA: TGTGCCAGTACCCTGACAGGGGAAGGAACTGAAGCTTTCTTT.

V and J are TRBV28 and TRBJ1-1; a possible D gene is TRBD1 (5 bases). V shed 2 bases and J shed 11 bases, with 12 bases lying between them. CDR1 is MDHEN, CDR2 SYDVKM, per germline. CDR3 length equals 12 residues. CDR3 amino acids: CASSLGGFGAFF. The CDR3, as DNA: TGTGCCAGCAGTTTAGGGGGGTTTGGCGCTTTCTTT. The full variable domain, in which reference TRBV28 and TRBJ1-1 provide the parts outside the CDR3, is DVKVTQSSRYLVKRTGEKVFLECVQDMDHENMFWYRQDPGLGLRLIYFSYDVKMKEKGDIPEGYSVSREKKERFSLILESASTNQTSMYLCASSLGGFGAFFGQGTRLTVV.

CDR3 sequence reads: CAWSYSSGSSGANVLTF. For the CDR3, the DNA is TGTGCCTGGAGCTATTCTAGCGGGAGCTCTGGGGCCAACGTCCTGACTTTC. The rearrangement links TRBV30 to TRBJ2-6, with TRBD2 identical over 10 bases. V shed 3 bases and J 0 bases; nucleotides not matched to a gene: 5. The CDR3 runs to 17 residues. Germline CDR1 and CDR2: GTSNPN and SVGIG (reference sequence).